A single sample is the source of the 22 T cell receptor beta chains below, sequenced in a study of radiation and T cells in renal cell carcinoma (TCRdb year 2020). In light of the paper, this sample's time point label describes: blood 4 weeks post-SBRT, at nephrectomy. Explained via the paper, the treatment or condition label denotes: 15 Gy SBRT to primary tumor, nephrectomy 4 weeks later. The library relied on the immunoSEQ multiplex PCR assay. TCRdb limited this immuneACCESS table to in-frame rearrangements with V and J called. A share of clones is missing; checked studies link under half to unresolved V genes, and the rest is unexplained. In all, the sample holds some 64,000 clones, and about three quarters of those were seen once. About 6.4% of the sample belongs to the ten largest clones. This specimen consisted of blood, obtained from a patient whose treatment included radiotherapy and nephrectomy. Receptors originate from a man aged 60 to 69 with renal cell carcinoma.

This rearrangement joins TRBV30 to TRBJ2-3; a possible D gene is TRBD1 (7 bases). CDR3 length: 14 amino acids. V lost 3 bases, J lost 3 bases, and 13 bases lay in between. Germline V lookup: CDR1 GTSNPN, CDR2 SVGIG (reference sequence). The CDR3 DNA sequence: TGTGCCTGGAGCGGGGGACAGTTTACAGATACGCAGTATTTT. It is translated as CAWSGGQFTDTQYF. The full variable domain, in which reference TRBV30 and TRBJ2-3 provide the parts outside the CDR3, is SQTIHQWPATLVQPVGSPLSLECTVEGTSNPNLYWYRQAAGRGLQLLFYSVGIGQISSEVPQNLSASRPQDRQFILSSKKLLLSDSGFYLCAWSGGQFTDTQYFGPGTRLTVL.

This chain links TRBV2 with TRBJ1-2; 7 bases map to TRBD1. This CDR3 is built from 15 residues. Germline V CDR1 and CDR2: SNHLY, FYNNEI. The V segment lost 6 bases and the J segment 4 bases; nucleotides outside the gene matches: 11. Written as DNA, the CDR3 is TGTGCCAGCAGCAGTAACACAGGGGAGAGCTATGGCTACACCTTC. It translates to CASSSNTGESYGYTF.

This clone has just a few counts. V gene TRBV9 combines with J gene TRBJ2-7; D possibly corresponds to TRBD2 (6 bases). The CDR3 runs 17 residues. The germline CDR1 and CDR2 sequences are SGDLS and YYNGEE. The ends were cut back, 2 bases at V and 1 base at J, with 19 bases in the middle. DNA of the CDR3: TGTGCCAGCAGCGTCCCACGTTTAGGACGGGAGTCCTACGAGCAGTACGTC. Protein product: CASSVPRLGRESYEQYV.

In DNA form, the CDR3 reads TGTGCCACCAGCAGAGCCCCAGAGGGCAGGATCGATGGCTACACCTTC. Amino acids: CATSRAPEGRIDGYTF. The rearrangement links TRBV15 to TRBJ1-2; D is ambiguous. CDR1 and CDR2 (germline): LNHNV, YYDKDF (reference sequence). V was pared by 1 base and J by 6 bases, with 18 bases between. The CDR3 is 16 amino acids.

This sequence joins TRBV7-3 and TRBJ2-3, with 12 positions matching TRBD2. This CDR3 is 18 amino acids long. In germline, CDR1 is SGHTA, CDR2 FQGTGA. V gave up 0 bases and J gave up 0 bases; unmatched junction bases: 4. The CDR3: CASSLTRTSGISTDTQYF. DNA of the CDR3: TGTGCCAGCAGCTTAACCCGGACTAGCGGGATAAGCACAGATACGCAGTATTTT.

This clone has more than one count but fewer than ten. The V and J genes are TRBV10-1 and TRBJ2-7; a weak D match, TRBD2 (5 bases). The CDR3 totals 14 residues. Germline assignment: CDR1 WNHNN and CDR2 SYGVQD (reference sequence). With 6 bases removed from V and 3 bases from J, the gap between germline ends came to 15 bases. DNA for the CDR3: TGCGCCAGCAGGTCGGACTGTCCCGGCTACGAGCAGTACGTC. It specifies CASRSDCPGYEQYV.

This chain connects TRBV6-1 to TRBJ2-1; the D gene is possibly TRBD2 (5 bases). The CDR3 is 18 amino acids. CDR1 and CDR2 from the germline V gene are MNHNS and SASEGT. V was shortened by 1 base and J by 3 bases, with 19 bases between the two germline ends. The CDR3 reads CASSEEQAVLEDYNEQFF. The CDR3 DNA is TGTGCCAGCAGTGAAGAGCAAGCGGTCCTCGAAGACTACAATGAGCAGTTCTTC.

In this sample, this clone turned up a few times. The V and J genes are TRBV4-1 and TRBJ2-3; 8 bases fit TRBD1. After removal of 4 bases from V and 6 bases from J, the junction contained 21 bases not matched to a gene. The CDR3 has 19 amino acids. Germline CDR1 and CDR2: MGHRA and YSYEKL. The DNA for the CDR3 is TGCGCCAGCAGCCCCGGAGGCGCGCTGACAGGGGACAACCTTGATACGCAGTATTTT. Protein product: CASSPGGALTGDNLDTQYF.

The chain uses TRBV6-5 and TRBJ2-7; 9 bases map to TRBD1. Germline values: CDR1 MNHEY, CDR2 SVGAGI. CDR3 length: 15 amino acids. The J segment lost 7 bases and the V segment lost 6 bases, leaving 13 bases of the junction unmatched. CDR3 amino acids: CASRSYRDRVGEQYV. In DNA form, the CDR3 reads TGTGCCAGCAGATCTTACCGGGACAGGGTGGGGGAGCAGTACGTC.

V and J are TRBV7-3 and TRBJ2-5, with 9 bases aligning to TRBD2. Germline assignment: CDR1 SGHTA and CDR2 FQGTGA. J gave up 5 bases and V 5 bases, and 6 bases lay outside the gene matches. The length of the CDR3 is 14 residues. The CDR3 sequence is CASSASGIQETQYF. CDR3 DNA sequence: TGTGCCAGCAGCGCTAGCGGGATCCAGGAGACCCAGTACTTC.

J is TRBJ1-1 and V is TRBV6-6; no clear D. The CDR3 is 14 amino acids. Trimming stripped 4 bases from V and 3 bases from J, with 12 bases between. Germline loops: CDR1 MNHNY, CDR2 SVGAGI (reference sequence). CDR3 in DNA: TGTGCCAGCAGTTTCTCCGGGAGGGACACTGAAGCTTTCTTT. Its translation: CASSFSGRDTEAFF.

The chain uses TRBV5-8 and TRBJ1-2; weak D call: TRBD1 (5 bases). The CDR3 loop spans 13 amino acids. V shed 5 bases and J shed 1 base, with 9 bases lying between them. Germline V gives CDR1 SGHTS, CDR2 YDEGEE. The CDR3: CASSTQGNYGYTF. The DNA of the CDR3 is TGTGCCAGCAGTACTCAGGGTAACTATGGCTACACCTTC.

This clone was seen just once. The chain uses TRBV6-6 and TRBJ1-4; 9 bases are shared with TRBD1. V lost 8 bases and J lost 8; bases outside the gene matches: 12. In germline, CDR1 is MNHNY, CDR2 SVGAGI (reference sequence). The CDR3 is 15 residues long. The CDR3 DNA sequence: TGTGCCAGCTCCGGTGGGGGACAGGGAAAGGAAAAACTGTTTTTT. This translates into CASSGGGQGKEKLFF.

This clone was picked up one time. The chain employs TRBV19 and TRBJ1-2, with D uncertain. V was trimmed by 6 bases and J by 8 bases, leaving 10 bases between them. This CDR3 has 11 residues. Germline CDR1 and CDR2: LNHDA and SQIVND (reference sequence). CDR3 sequence: CASRAIGGYTF. DNA for the CDR3: TGTGCCAGTAGGGCTATCGGGGGCTACACCTTC.

The chain joins TRBV4-1 to TRBJ1-3; D remains ambiguous. Per the germline V gene, CDR1 is MGHRA and CDR2 is YSYEKL. Trimming cost V 0 bases and J 8 bases, with 17 bases left between them. The length of the CDR3 is 16 residues. In DNA form, the CDR3 reads TGCGCCAGCAGCCAAGATAAGAAGGCCAGTCCCGACACCATATATTTT. The encoded protein is CASSQDKKASPDTIYF.

This clone turned up a few times. The chain employs TRBV30 and TRBJ1-5, with TRBD1 matching over 7 bases. CDR3 length: 13 residues. V lost 3 bases to trimming and J lost 6 bases; unmatched junction nucleotides: 5. Per the germline V gene, CDR1 is GTSNPN and CDR2 is SVGIG (reference sequence). The DNA for the CDR3 is TGTGCCTGGAGAGGACAGGTGGGTCAGCCCCAGCATTTT. Translation: CAWRGQVGQPQHF. The full variable domain, in which reference TRBV30 and TRBJ1-5 provide the parts outside the CDR3, is SQTIHQWPATLVQPVGSPLSLECTVEGTSNPNLYWYRQAAGRGLQLLFYSVGIGQISSEVPQNLSASRPQDRQFILSSKKLLLSDSGFYLCAWRGQVGQPQHFGDGTRLSIL.

CDR3 nucleotide sequence: TGTGCCAGCAGCTCCCCGAAAGGGAACACCGGGGAGCTGTTTTTT. This codes for CASSSPKGNTGELFF. The V call is TRBV11-3, the J call TRBJ2-2; D gene unclear. The CDR3 covers 15 residues. The ends were cut back, 4 bases at V and 1 base at J, with 10 bases in the middle. Germline CDR1 reads SGHNT; CDR2 reads YENEEA.

This clone came up once. CDR3: CASSWDRGGGSPLHF. In DNA, the CDR3 is TGTGCCAGCAGTTGGGACAGGGGTGGAGGCTCACCCCTCCACTTT. The chain has TRBV27 and TRBJ1-6, with 10 bases that match TRBD1. This CDR3 contains 15 residues. Unmatched junction bases numbered 7, after V lost 4 bases and J lost 10 bases. Germline CDR1 reads MNHEY; CDR2 reads SMNVEV (reference sequence).

V gene TRBV5-1 combines with J gene TRBJ1-1; D may be TRBD1 (6 bases). CDR1 SGHRS and CDR2 YFSETQ come from the germline V gene. The CDR3 covers 14 residues. V was trimmed by 4 bases and J by 1 base, leaving 11 bases between them. CDR3 region: CASSTRDTNTEAFF. CDR3 nucleotides: TGCGCCAGCAGCACCCGGGACACGAACACTGAAGCTTTCTTT.

The J gene is TRBJ1-1, the V gene TRBV18, with D tentatively TRBD1 (6 bases). Germline-derived CDR1 and CDR2 are KGHSH and LQKENI. The germline V and J ends were trimmed by 3 bases and 3 bases, with 11 bases remaining between them. CDR3 length equals 14 residues. The CDR3 loop is CASSPNREYTEAFF. The CDR3 DNA sequence: TGTGCCAGCTCACCTAACAGGGAGTACACTGAAGCTTTCTTT.

The V gene is TRBV15, the J gene TRBJ2-6; D is unclear. V lost 2 bases and J lost 4, with 12 bases in between. The germline gives CDR1 LNHNV, CDR2 YYDKDF (reference sequence). This CDR3 comprises 16 residues. CDR3 bases: TGTGCCACCAGCAGACCTTTTGGGCGGGGGGCCAACGTCCTGACTTTC. It codes for CATSRPFGRGANVLTF.

The V call is TRBV9, the J call TRBJ1-2; D is undetermined. Trimming took off 1 base at V and 0 bases at J, with 10 bases between the two ends. The CDR3 is 15 residues long. Germline-derived CDR1 and CDR2 are SGDLS and YYNGEE. Here the CDR3 reads CASSVSLSSNYGYTF. The CDR3 DNA follows: TGTGCCAGCAGCGTAAGCCTGTCTTCTAACTATGGCTACACCTTC.